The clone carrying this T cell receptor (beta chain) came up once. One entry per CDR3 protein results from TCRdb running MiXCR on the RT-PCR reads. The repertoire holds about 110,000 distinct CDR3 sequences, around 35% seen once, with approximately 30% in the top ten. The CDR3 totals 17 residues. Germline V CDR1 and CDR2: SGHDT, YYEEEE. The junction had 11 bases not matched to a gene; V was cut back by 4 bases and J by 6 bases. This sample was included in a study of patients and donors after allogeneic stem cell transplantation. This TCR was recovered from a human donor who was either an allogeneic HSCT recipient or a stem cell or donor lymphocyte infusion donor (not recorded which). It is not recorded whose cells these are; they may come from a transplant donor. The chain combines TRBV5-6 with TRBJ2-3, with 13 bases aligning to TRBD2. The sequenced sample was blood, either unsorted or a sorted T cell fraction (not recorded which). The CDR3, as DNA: TGTGCCAGCAGCCTTCGGACTAGCGGGAGTAAGAGGGATACGCAGTATTTT. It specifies CASSLRTSGSKRDTQYF.